The next 5 T cell receptor beta chains were all read from a single sample in a study of cytomegalovirus exposure and HLA in healthy donors. 13 Jbeta primers and 60 Vbeta primers were used for the PCR. The data were produced by immunoSEQ multiplex PCR, yet TCRdb's version contains in-frame clones alone and is incomplete. The table lists around 130,000 clones, roughly 72% of them singletons. Sequenced material: PBMCs. These receptors were taken from a man aged 35 to 55 in good health and CMV-seronegative.

The chain recombines TRBV2 with TRBJ2-7; D is ambiguous. CDR3 length equals 11 residues. CDR1 and CDR2 (germline): SNHLY, FYNNEI. Deletions cut 3 bases from V and 3 bases from J, with 3 bases between. The CDR3 spells CASSDYYEQYF. CDR3 coding DNA: TGTGCCAGCAGTGACTACTACGAGCAGTACTTC.

The chain combines TRBV7-3 with TRBJ2-7, with TRBD2 matching over 9 bases. This CDR3 contains 13 residues. CDR1 SGHTA and CDR2 FQGTGA come from the germline V gene. The V and J ends lost 0 bases and 6 bases, in that order; junction bases with no gene match: 0. The CDR3 is CASSLTAGGEQYF. As DNA, the CDR3 is TGTGCCAGCAGCTTAACAGCGGGGGGCGAGCAGTACTTC. Complete variable domain (other parts from reference TRBV7-3 and TRBJ2-7): GAGVSQTPSNKVTEKGKYVELRCDPISGHTALYWYRQSLGQGPEFLIYFQGTGAADDSGLPNDRFFAVRPEGSVSTLKIQRTERGDSAVYLCASSLTAGGEQYFGPGTRLTVT.

This clone showed up just once. This chain uses TRBV14 with TRBJ2-5; 10 bases are a match to TRBD2. Losses at the gene ends were 4 bases for V and 2 bases for J; bases not matched to a gene: 4. The CDR3 has 15 residues. CDR1 SGHDN and CDR2 FVKESK come from the germline V gene. The CDR3: CASSLETSGQETQYF. CDR3 DNA: TGTGCCAGCAGCCTTGAGACTAGCGGGCAAGAGACCCAGTACTTC. Full variable domain (missing parts from reference TRBV14 and TRBJ2-5): EAGVTQFPSHSVIEKGQTVTLRCDPISGHDNLYWYRRVMGKEIKFLLHFVKESKQDESGMPNNRFLAERTGGTYSTLKVQPAELEDSGVYFCASSLETSGQETQYFGPGTRLLVL.

The chain combines TRBV19 with TRBJ2-7, with 7 positions matching TRBD1. J was trimmed by 1 base and V by 5 bases; bases with no gene match: 5. The CDR3 has 14 amino acids. Looked up from germline, CDR1 is LNHDA and CDR2 is SQIVND (reference sequence). CDR3 nucleotide sequence: TGTGCCAGTAGTCCCCGGACAGGATCCTACGAGCAGTACTTC. This encodes CASSPRTGSYEQYF.

The chain recombines TRBV10-2 with TRBJ2-7; possibly TRBD1 for D (5 bases). Germline CDR1 is WSHSY and CDR2 is SAAADI. The length of the CDR3 is 14 residues. The V end was cut by 6 bases, the J end by 3 bases, with 15 bases between. The CDR3 sequence: CASRDQGQNYEQYF. CDR3 sequence (DNA): TGCGCCAGCAGAGATCAGGGTCAGAACTACGAGCAGTACTTC.